One TCR beta chain is described in this entry. The data derive from a study of blood T cell repertoires in COVID-19. Study in general: COVID-19 samples collected from the United States, Italy and Spain covered acute and convalescent phases. In each case, the material was cDNA or gDNA derived from T cells, B-cell-depleted T cells, or PBMCs.

The CDR3 loop spans 16 amino acids. Trimming removed 1 base from V and 5 bases from J, with 14 bases in between. Looked up from germline, CDR1 is MGHRA and CDR2 is YSYEKL. TCRdb's table, derived via immunoSEQ multiplex PCR, lists solely in-frame clones and lacks some. The sample includes tens of thousands of clones, roughly 87% seen only once; the top ten take more than 40%. Sequenced: peripheral blood. This clonotype originated in a woman in her sixties with COVID-19, enrolled during active disease. The chain is built from TRBV4-1 and TRBJ2-2, with D maybe TRBD1 (6 bases). CDR3 loop: CASSQGQGQTTGELFF. In DNA, the CDR3 is TGCGCCAGCAGCCAAGGGCAAGGACAGACAACCGGGGAGCTGTTTTTT.